The clone carrying this T cell receptor (beta chain) was detected only a few times. This entry is derived from a study of identical twins. CDR3 size: 12 residues. Trimming took 2 bases from V and 10 from J, leaving 11 bases between them. In TCRdb, the 5' RACE reads were re-called with MiXCR into one record per CDR3 protein. The table lists 460,000 or so distinct CDR3 sequences, around 14% of them singletons. These records were also assigned to another study, of yellow fever vaccine responses in identical twins.

Specimen: CD4+ T cells sorted from blood. This receptor was obtained from a woman aged 18-29 years in good health. The chain couples TRBV12-3 or TRBV12-4 to TRBJ1-1; no definite D call. The CDR3 reads CASSLTKPGAFF. In DNA, the CDR3 is TGTGCCAGCAGTTTAACGAAGCCCGGAGCTTTCTTT.